This T cell receptor (beta chain) stems from a study of blood T cell repertoires in COVID-19. About the study: Samples taken during acute and convalescent COVID-19 were collected in the United States, Italy and Spain. T cells, B-cell-depleted T cells, or PBMCs provided the cDNA or gDNA that served as material.

As processed by the authors: Cell counts per sample came from amplifying reference gene primers. Profiling relied on immunoSEQ multiplex PCR, and the TCRdb table lists in-frame clones only, not all of them. V and J calls and clone size are those listed in that table; D and trimming were worked out from the DNA. The sample has approximately 150,000 clones, around nine tenths seen once; the top ten hold under 2%. Germline CDR1 and CDR2: MNHEY and SVGAGI. Trimming removed 2 bases at V and 7 bases at J, with 11 bases between. CDR3 length equals 13 residues. This receptor was identified in a human donor in a cohort sampled during active COVID-19. The chain is built from TRBV6-5 and TRBJ1-2; no clear D gene. Sequencing input: peripheral blood. The CDR3 DNA follows: TGTGCCAGCAGTTACCGGCAGTCGGGTGGCTACACCTTC. Its translation is CASSYRQSGGYTF.